A selection of T cell receptor beta chains follows, all from one sample in a study of CD8 T cells in Susac syndrome. One entry per CDR3 protein results from TCRdb running MiXCR on the immunoSEQ multiplex PCR reads. The sample has just over 150,000 distinct CDR3 sequences; about 94% are singletons. The sequencing input was CD8+ T cells from PBMCs. The origin of the receptors is a human donor with multiple sclerosis. The CDR3 runs from the conserved cysteine through the conserved F or W. D genes are given only for firm matches.

>TRBJ1-1|TRBV15|.
TGTGCCACCAGCAGAGATCGGGGGAGCACTGAAGCTTTCTTT
CATSRDRGSTEAFF
>TRBJ1-4|TRBV20-1|.
TGCAGTGCTATAATCACGCGGACTAATGAAAAACTGTTTTTT
CSAIITRTNEKLFF
>TRBJ1-4|TRBV4-2|TRBD1
TGTGCCAGCAGCCCTTTGGACAGGGCCAATGAAAAACTGTTTTTT
CASSPLDRANEKLFF
>TRBJ2-5|TRBV3-1|.
TGTGCCAGCAGCCAAGACGGTGTAGGGCATCAAGAGACCCAGTACTTC
CASSQDGVGHQETQYF
>TRBJ1-1|TRBV5-6|.
TGTGCCAGCAGCGGGCCGGACAGTCGGGAAGCTTTCTTT
CASSGPDSREAFF
>TRBJ2-3|TRBV7-3|TRBD1
TGTGCCAGCAGCTTAGACAGGGGCCTTGGGGTTGGCACAGATACGCAGTATTTT
CASSLDRGLGVGTDTQYF
>TRBJ2-2|TRBV27|.
TGTGCCAGCAGTTCCGGGGGGCCTAACACCGGGGAGCTGTTTTTT
CASSSGGPNTGELFF
>TRBJ2-3|TRBV12-5|TRBD2
TGTGCTAGTGGTTTGACTAGCGGGGGGATGGATACGCAGTATTTT
CASGLTSGGMDTQYF
>TRBJ2-1|TRBV7-9|TRBD1
TGTGCCAGCAGCTCCGGGACAGGGGATAGTGAGCAGTTCTTC
CASSSGTGDSEQFF
>TRBJ2-5|TRBV6-2/TRBV6-3|.
TGTGCCAGCAGCCCCTCCGGGGACCAAGAGACCCAGTACTTC
CASSPSGDQETQYF
>TRBJ1-6|TRBV2|TRBD1
TGTGCCAGCAGTGAGACAGGGAGGAATAATTCACCCCTCCACTTT
CASSETGRNNSPLHF
>TRBJ1-2|TRBV20-1|.
TGCAGTGCGCCCGCTGAGACCTATGGCTACACCTTC
CSAPAETYGYTF